The text below deals with one T cell receptor (beta chain). No antigen is known for it. The PCR was carried out with 60 Vbeta primers and 13 Jbeta primers. Clones were read by immunoSEQ multiplex PCR, and TCRdb kept only the in-frame ones, dropping some. The sample shows roughly 250,000 clones, roughly two thirds of them seen only once. This sample was taken from a study of cytomegalovirus exposure and HLA in healthy donors. General study findings and limits: Being productive about 87% or about 30% of the time was typical of most TCR beta V segments in an earlier analysis.

The CDR3 totals 15 residues. Sequencing was done on a sample of PBMCs. The receptor was derived from a female donor in good health and CMV-seronegative. V and J are TRBV21-1 and TRBJ2-7; the table gives TRBD1 as D, unverified against the DNA. TRBV21-1 is designated a pseudogene. CDR3 coding DNA: TGTGCCAGCAGCAGCCGGGACAGGGTTACGGGCGAGCAGTACTTC. It is translated as CASSSRDRVTGEQYF.